One sample yielded the 28 T cell receptor beta chains listed below, sequenced in a study of T cell changes during pregnancy in multiple sclerosis. Profiling relied on immunoSEQ multiplex PCR, and the TCRdb table lists in-frame clones only, not all of them. The data show tens of thousands of clones, around 88% seen once. Here the sequenced sample was CD4+ T cells from peripheral blood mononuclear cells, taken in the first trimester of pregnancy. These receptors were obtained from a female donor in good health, enrolled as a control in a pregnancy study.

As for this clone: Its ends do not fully match the called genes, so a read error is possible. The V gene is TRBV6-5, the J gene TRBJ2-2, with TRBD2 matching 7 bases. Germline lookup yields CDR1 MNHEY and CDR2 SVGAGI. The CDR3 is 12 residues long. The CDR3 loop is CACGRATGELFF. The CDR3 DNA reads TGCGCATGCGGGAGAGCGACCGGGGAGCTGTTTTTT.

V and J are TRBV2 and TRBJ2-2, with TRBD1 matching 12 bases. V shed 6 bases, J shed 3 bases, and the junction held 2 bases outside the gene matches. This CDR3 region has 15 residues. Germline values: CDR1 SNHLY, CDR2 FYNNEI. For the CDR3, the DNA is TGTGCCAGCAGGGGGACAGGGGGCCACACCGGGGAGCTGTTTTTT. Its protein is CASRGTGGHTGELFF.

In this sample, this clone turned up once. The V and J genes are TRBV19 and TRBJ2-5, with 9 bases aligning to TRBD2. V lost 5 bases and J lost 4; bases outside the gene matches: 8. Germline V gene sequence: CDR1 LNHDA, CDR2 SQIVND (reference sequence). The length of the CDR3 is 15 residues. The CDR3 reads CASSASSGDRETQYF. CDR3 DNA sequence: TGTGCCAGTAGTGCGTCTAGCGGGGATAGAGAGACCCAGTACTTC.

V usage is TRBV28 and J usage is TRBJ2-3; TRBD2 aligns across 8 bases. This CDR3 is built from 15 residues. V gave up 5 bases and J gave up 1 base; unmatched junction bases: 5. CDR1 and CDR2 (germline): MDHEN, SYDVKM. The CDR3 coding sequence is TGTGCCAGCAGTCCAGCGGGGGACCGCACAGATACGCAGTATTTT. It codes for CASSPAGDRTDTQYF.

The chain couples TRBV9 to TRBJ2-1; D perhaps matches TRBD2 (5 bases). The CDR3 loop spans 15 amino acids. Germline values: CDR1 SGDLS, CDR2 YYNGEE. V dropped 0 bases and J dropped 0 bases, with 7 bases sitting between them. CDR3 sequence reads: CASSVAEASYNEQFF. The CDR3 nucleotides are TGTGCCAGCAGCGTAGCGGAGGCCTCCTACAATGAGCAGTTCTTC.

The chain combines TRBV28 with TRBJ1-6, with D possibly TRBD1 on 5 matching bases. Germline V gene lookup returns CDR1 MDHEN and CDR2 SYDVKM. Trimming left V 4 bases short and J 7 bases short, with 20 bases between. The CDR3 has 17 residues. As DNA, the CDR3 is TGTGCCAGCAGTTATTCCGGGGTTGGGACTGGGAATTCACCCCTCCACTTT. Amino acid sequence: CASSYSGVGTGNSPLHF. Looking up the rest from reference TRBV28 and TRBJ1-6 gives the full variable domain: DVKVTQSSRYLVKRTGEKVFLECVQDMDHENMFWYRQDPGLGLRLIYFSYDVKMKEKGDIPEGYSVSREKKERFSLILESASTNQTSMYLCASSYSGVGTGNSPLHFGNGTRLTVT.

This clone was picked up a small number of times. At one end the junction does not follow the germline gene, possibly because of a read error. The chain links TRBV7-2 to TRBJ1-6; 7 bases fit TRBD1. Germline assignment: CDR1 SGHTA and CDR2 FQGNSA. The CDR3 loop spans 16 amino acids. CDR3 sequence reads: CASRLEGTASNSPLHF. CDR3 in DNA: TGTGCCAGCAGATTAGAGGGGACAGCCTCAAATTCACCCCTCCACTTT.

The chain carries TRBV19 and TRBJ1-5, with a tentative D call TRBD1 (5 bases). Trimming took off 7 bases at V and 10 bases at J, with 20 bases between the two ends. CDR3 size: 14 residues. From germline, CDR1 is LNHDA and CDR2 SQIVND (reference sequence). The CDR3 nucleotides read TGTGCCAGTATCCGGACACACGGTAATGTCCCCCAGCATTTT. Residues: CASIRTHGNVPQHF.

This clone was detected once. V and J are TRBV4-3 and TRBJ2-3, with a possible D match to TRBD1 (5 bases). Looked up from germline, CDR1 is LGHNA and CDR2 is YSLEER. V was pared by 1 base and J by 4 bases, with 6 bases between. The CDR3 is made up of 13 amino acids. CDR3 nucleotides: TGCGCCAGCAGCCAAGCAGGGCCAGATACGCAGTATTTT. This codes for CASSQAGPDTQYF.

This chain links TRBV5-1 with TRBJ2-1; 11 bases align to TRBD2. CDR3 length equals 14 residues. Trimming at V came to 7 bases and at J to 7 bases, leaving 7 bases not matched to a gene. From germline, CDR1 is SGHRS and CDR2 YFSETQ. CDR3 residues: CASEIAGGRNEQFF. CDR3 nucleotides: TGCGCCAGCGAAATAGCGGGGGGGCGTAATGAGCAGTTCTTC.

The chain recombines TRBV6-6 with TRBJ2-2; TRBD1 matches at 8 bases. The CDR3 length is 15 residues. With V trimmed by 5 bases and J by 6 bases, 8 bases remained unmatched. Germline V gene sequence: CDR1 MNHNY, CDR2 SVGAGI (reference sequence). CDR3 DNA: TGTGCCAGCAGTCCCGGACAGGGCGGGGCCGGGGAGCTGTTTTTT. Its translation is CASSPGQGGAGELFF.

CDR3 sequence: CASRRDSNSPLHF. The DNA of the CDR3 is TGTGCCAGCCGCCGGGACAGTAATTCACCCCTCCACTTT. J is TRBJ1-6 and V is TRBV7-8; 7 bases are a match to TRBD1. With V trimmed by 8 bases and J by 6 bases, 4 bases remained unmatched. CDR3 length equals 13 residues. In germline, CDR1 is SGHVS, CDR2 FQNEAQ.

The chain joins TRBV30 to TRBJ2-7; the D gene is possibly TRBD2 (6 bases). CDR1 is GTSNPN and CDR2 is SVGIG in the germline V gene (reference sequence). V gave up 6 bases and J gave up 4 bases, with 16 bases separating them. CDR3 length: 13 amino acids. The CDR3 region has the DNA TGTGCCTGTGGCGGGAAGATGGGGTACGAGCAGTACTTC. Its protein is CACGGKMGYEQYF.

This chain connects TRBV19 to TRBJ2-3; TRBD1 agrees at 7 bases. In germline, CDR1 is LNHDA, CDR2 SQIVND (reference sequence). V lost 5 bases, J lost 4 bases, and 6 bases stayed unmatched. The CDR3 covers 14 residues. This CDR3 is CASSGLTGPDTQYF. The CDR3 nucleotides read TGTGCCAGTAGTGGTCTGACAGGGCCAGATACGCAGTATTTT.

The chain combines TRBV2 with TRBJ2-1, with 11 bases matching TRBD2. Germline CDR1 reads SNHLY; CDR2 reads FYNNEI. V trimming: 7 bases; J trimming: 0 bases; junction bases outside the gene matches: 5. The CDR3 is 16 amino acids. The CDR3, as DNA: TGTGCCAGCATGTCTAGCGGGAGGACCTCCTACAATGAGCAGTTCTTC. This sequence encodes CASMSSGRTSYNEQFF.

The J gene is TRBJ2-5, the V gene TRBV2; weak D call: TRBD1 (8 bases). The CDR3 spans 15 residues. Deletions cut 4 bases from V and 5 bases from J, with 17 bases between. CDR1 is SNHLY and CDR2 is FYNNEI in the germline V gene. CDR3 nucleotides: TGTGCCAGCAGTGGGACAGGGCGGGGAGGGGAGACCCAGTACTTC. This codes for CASSGTGRGGETQYF.

The chain joins TRBV6-1 to TRBJ1-2; maybe TRBD1 (5 bases). The CDR3 is 12 amino acids. The germline V gene has CDR1 MNHNS and CDR2 SASEGT. Trimming removed 10 bases at V and 7 bases at J, with 16 bases between. CDR3 residues: CAIARGVGGYTF. In DNA form, the CDR3 reads TGTGCCATCGCCCGGGGGGTAGGTGGCTACACCTTC.

The J gene is TRBJ1-1, the V gene TRBV18; D not certain. Trimming removed 0 bases at V and 7 bases at J, with 12 bases between. Germline V gene data show CDR1 as KGHSH and CDR2 as LQKENI. The CDR3 runs 14 residues. The CDR3 DNA reads as TGTGCCAGCTCACCACCCTCACGACACTTTGAAGCTTTCTTT. It specifies CASSPPSRHFEAFF.

This clone ranks as medium-sized (0.01 to 0.1%). This chain links TRBV27 with TRBJ1-6, with 8 bases identical to TRBD1. Germline loops: CDR1 MNHEY, CDR2 SMNVEV (reference sequence). Trimming removed 2 bases from V and 5 bases from J; junction bases left unmatched: 11. This CDR3 region has 18 residues. CDR3 in amino acids: CASSLRGTTGANNSPLHF. As DNA, the CDR3 is TGTGCCAGCAGTTTAAGGGGCACGACAGGGGCTAATAATTCACCCCTCCACTTT.

This clone was recorded once. CDR3 nucleotides: TGTGCCAGCAGCAGACAGGGTAATACTAACTATGGCTACACCTTC. Its translation is CASSRQGNTNYGYTF. This chain links TRBV5-6 with TRBJ1-2; TRBD1 matches 7 bases. J was trimmed by 0 bases and V by 4 bases; bases with no gene match: 6. Germline CDR1 reads SGHDT; CDR2 reads YYEEEE. The CDR3 spans 15 residues.

This chain uses TRBV19 with TRBJ1-1; 9 positions agree with TRBD1. The J segment lost 1 base and the V segment lost 3 bases, leaving 6 bases of the junction unmatched. This CDR3 is built from 16 residues. Germline CDR1 is LNHDA and CDR2 is SQIVND (reference sequence). CDR3 nucleotide sequence: TGTGCCAGTAGTATCCATACAGGGGGCGGGAACACTGAAGCTTTCTTT. This encodes CASSIHTGGGNTEAFF. Drawing the rest from reference TRBV19 and TRBJ1-1, the complete variable domain is DGGITQSPKYLFRKEGQNVTLSCEQNLNHDAMYWYRQDPGQGLRLIYYSQIVNDFQKGDIAEGYSVSREKKESFPLTVTSAQKNPTAFYLCASSIHTGGGNTEAFFGQGTRLTVV.

The V and J genes are TRBV6-8 and TRBJ2-1; D perhaps matches TRBD2 (6 bases). Germline V CDR1 and CDR2: MNHGY, SAAAGT. This CDR3 has 14 residues. The germline V and J ends were trimmed by 0 bases and 6 bases, with 9 bases remaining between them. CDR3 amino acids: CASSYSGLINEQFF. DNA of the CDR3: TGTGCCAGCAGTTACTCGGGACTTATCAATGAGCAGTTCTTC.

V gene TRBV2 combines with J gene TRBJ2-3, with 7 bases aligning to TRBD1. V dropped 6 bases and J dropped 3; count of bases not matched to a gene: 3. This CDR3 spans 13 amino acids. Germline-derived CDR1 and CDR2 are SNHLY and FYNNEI. In DNA, the CDR3 is TGTGCCAGCAGGGAGACAGGGACAGATACGCAGTATTTT. Translated, it gives CASRETGTDTQYF.

This clone was seen more than once but under ten times. The genes are TRBV11-2 and TRBJ2-3; 9 bases fit TRBD1. Germline V lookup: CDR1 SGHAT, CDR2 FQNNGV. The length of the CDR3 is 15 residues. Losses at the gene ends were 5 bases for V and 0 bases for J; bases not matched to a gene: 3. Here the CDR3 reads CASSVDRGSTDTQYF. CDR3 bases: TGTGCCAGCAGCGTTGACAGGGGGAGCACAGATACGCAGTATTTT.

The CDR3 region is CASSTRERAFF. The CDR3 nucleotides are TGTGCCAGCAGTACCCGGGAGAGAGCTTTCTTT. The chain recombines TRBV28 with TRBJ1-1, with unresolved D. CDR1 and CDR2 (germline): MDHEN, SYDVKM. The V gene lost 5 bases and the J gene lost 10 bases, with 11 bases spanning the gap. The CDR3 is made up of 11 amino acids.

The chain employs TRBV6-6 and TRBJ1-2; D may be TRBD1 (6 bases). The germline V gene has CDR1 MNHNY and CDR2 SVGAGI (reference sequence). This CDR3 comprises 13 residues. Trimming removed 7 bases at V and 3 bases at J, with 12 bases between. CDR3 DNA sequence: TGTGCCAGCACTCCAACAGGGTACTATGGCTACACCTTC. Protein: CASTPTGYYGYTF.

A single count supports this clone. This chain joins TRBV29-1 and TRBJ1-1, with D tentatively TRBD1 (5 bases). Germline V CDR1 and CDR2: SQVTM, ANQGSEA. Trimming took off 5 bases at V and 1 base at J, with 14 bases between the two ends. The CDR3 is 14 residues long. The CDR3 sequence is CSVLIGGGNTEAFF. The DNA of the CDR3 is TGCAGCGTTCTCATCGGGGGGGGGAACACTGAAGCTTTCTTT.

The rearrangement links TRBV6-4 to TRBJ2-1; TRBD2 matches 11 bases. The CDR3 sequence is 14 residues long. Germline V gene data show CDR1 as MRHNA and CDR2 as SNTAGT. The V gene end was trimmed by 5 bases and the J gene end by 12 bases; junction bases not matched to a gene: 9. The CDR3 reads CASSTGTSGLGQFF. DNA for the CDR3: TGTGCCAGCAGTACCGGGACTAGCGGCTTGGGGCAGTTCTTC.